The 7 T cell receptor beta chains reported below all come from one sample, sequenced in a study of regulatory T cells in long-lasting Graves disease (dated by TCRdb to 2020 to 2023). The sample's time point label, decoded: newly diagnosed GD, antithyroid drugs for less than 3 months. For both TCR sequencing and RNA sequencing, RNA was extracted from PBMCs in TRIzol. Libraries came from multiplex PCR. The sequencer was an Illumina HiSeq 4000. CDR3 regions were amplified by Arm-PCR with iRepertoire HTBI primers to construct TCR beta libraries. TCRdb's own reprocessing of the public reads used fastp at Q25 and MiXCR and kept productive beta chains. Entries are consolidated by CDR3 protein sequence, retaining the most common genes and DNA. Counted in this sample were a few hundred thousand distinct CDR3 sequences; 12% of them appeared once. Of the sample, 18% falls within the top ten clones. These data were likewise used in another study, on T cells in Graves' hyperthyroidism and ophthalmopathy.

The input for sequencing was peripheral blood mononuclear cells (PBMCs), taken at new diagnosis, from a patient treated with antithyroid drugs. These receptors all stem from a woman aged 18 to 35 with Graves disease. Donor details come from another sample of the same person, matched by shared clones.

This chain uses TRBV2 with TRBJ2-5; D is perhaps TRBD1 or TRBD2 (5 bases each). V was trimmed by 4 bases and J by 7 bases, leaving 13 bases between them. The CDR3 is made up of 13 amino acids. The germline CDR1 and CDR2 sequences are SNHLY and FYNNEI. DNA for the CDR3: TGTGCCAGCAGTGCCCTATCCGGGGCGACCCAGTACTTC. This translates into CASSALSGATQYF. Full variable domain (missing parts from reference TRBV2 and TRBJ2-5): EPEVTQTPSHQVTQMGQEVILRCVPISNHLYFYWYRQILGQKVEFLVSFYNNEISEKSEIFDDQFSVERPDGSNFTLKIRSTKLEDSAMYFCASSALSGATQYFGPGTRLLVL.

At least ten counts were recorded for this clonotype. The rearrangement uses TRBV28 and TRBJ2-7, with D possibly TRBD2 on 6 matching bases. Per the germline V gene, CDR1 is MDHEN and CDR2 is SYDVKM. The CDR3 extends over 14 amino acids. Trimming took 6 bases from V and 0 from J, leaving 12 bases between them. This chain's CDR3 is CASSLAVHSYEQYF. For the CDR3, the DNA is TGTGCCAGCAGCTTAGCGGTACACTCCTACGAGCAGTACTTC. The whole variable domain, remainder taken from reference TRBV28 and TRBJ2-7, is DVKVTQSSRYLVKRTGEKVFLECVQDMDHENMFWYRQDPGLGLRLIYFSYDVKMKEKGDIPEGYSVSREKKERFSLILESASTNQTSMYLCASSLAVHSYEQYFGPGTRLTVT.

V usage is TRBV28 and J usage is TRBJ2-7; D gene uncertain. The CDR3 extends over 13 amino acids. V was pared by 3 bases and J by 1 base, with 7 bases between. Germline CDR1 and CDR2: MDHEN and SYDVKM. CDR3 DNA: TGTGCCAGCAGTTTGCGAGTTTCCTACGAGCAGTACTTC. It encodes CASSLRVSYEQYF.

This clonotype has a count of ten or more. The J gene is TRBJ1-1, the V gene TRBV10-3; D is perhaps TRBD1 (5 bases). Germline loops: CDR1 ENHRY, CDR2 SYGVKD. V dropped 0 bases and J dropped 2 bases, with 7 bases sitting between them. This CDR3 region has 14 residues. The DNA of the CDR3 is TGTGCCATCAGTGAGTCAGGGGTTAACACTGAAGCTTTCTTT. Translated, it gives CAISESGVNTEAFF.

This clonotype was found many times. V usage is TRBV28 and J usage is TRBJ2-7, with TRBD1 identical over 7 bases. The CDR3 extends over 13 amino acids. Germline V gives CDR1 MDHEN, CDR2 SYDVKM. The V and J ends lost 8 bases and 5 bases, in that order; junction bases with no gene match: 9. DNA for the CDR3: TGTGCCAGCCTAAGAGGGGGCTATGACGAGCAGTACTTC. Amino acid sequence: CASLRGGYDEQYF.

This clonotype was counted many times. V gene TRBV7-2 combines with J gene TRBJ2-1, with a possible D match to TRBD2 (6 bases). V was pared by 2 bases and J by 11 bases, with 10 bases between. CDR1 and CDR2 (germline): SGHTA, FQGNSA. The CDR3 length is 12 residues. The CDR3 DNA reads TGTGCCAGCAGCTTACGGCGGGACCAGCAGTTCTTC. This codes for CASSLRRDQQFF.

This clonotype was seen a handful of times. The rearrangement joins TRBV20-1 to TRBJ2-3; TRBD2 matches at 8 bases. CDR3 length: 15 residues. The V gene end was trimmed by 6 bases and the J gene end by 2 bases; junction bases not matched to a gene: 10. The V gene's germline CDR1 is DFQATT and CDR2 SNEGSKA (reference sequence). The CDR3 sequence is CSAEPGGRDTDTQYF. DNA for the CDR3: TGCAGTGCCGAACCGGGGGGGAGGGACACAGATACGCAGTATTTT.